These 26 T cell receptor beta chains came from one sample sequenced in a study of blood T cell repertoires in COVID-19. Some clones are missing from TCRdb's copy, which holds only in-frame ones; the method was immunoSEQ multiplex PCR. The sample has 250,000 to 350,000 clones, roughly 90% seen once; the top ten hold 2% to 2.5%. The sequenced sample was peripheral blood. The receptors stem from a woman in her forties or fifties who had recovered from COVID-19.

The chain carries TRBV9 and TRBJ2-3; TRBD1 is a possible D gene (6 bases). With 1 base removed from V and 1 base from J, the gap between germline ends came to 13 bases. CDR3 length: 16 amino acids. Looked up from germline, CDR1 is SGDLS and CDR2 is YYNGEE. CDR3 nucleotides: TGTGCCAGCAGCGTAAGGACAGATGAGTGCACAGATACGCAGTATTTT. It translates to CASSVRTDECTDTQYF.

The rearrangement joins TRBV7-2 to TRBJ2-5; 11 bases align to TRBD2. V was pared by 5 bases and J by 3 bases, with 2 bases of the junction left unmatched. CDR1 and CDR2 (germline): SGHTA, FQGNSA. The CDR3 consists of 14 residues. The CDR3 coding sequence is TGTGCCAGCAGCCCGACTAGCGGGGAAGAGACCCAGTACTTC. It specifies CASSPTSGEETQYF.

This sequence joins TRBV19 and TRBJ2-1; no clear D gene. V lost 6 bases, J lost 6 bases, and 24 bases lay in between. The germline CDR1 and CDR2 sequences are LNHDA and SQIVND (reference sequence). The CDR3 has 17 residues. The CDR3: CASSPRRGSSTVNEQFF. CDR3 bases: TGTGCCAGTAGCCCCCGGAGAGGAAGCTCCACTGTCAATGAGCAGTTCTTC.

The gene calls are TRBV6-5 and TRBJ2-2; D not resolved. Germline V gives CDR1 MNHEY, CDR2 SVGAGI. Trimming took 6 bases from V and 4 from J, leaving 12 bases between them. The CDR3 contains 14 residues. The CDR3 is CASRLKRFTGELFF. The CDR3 DNA reads TGTGCCAGCAGGCTGAAGAGGTTCACCGGGGAGCTGTTTTTT.

Notes on this clone: This specimen includes other DNA sequences encoding the same CDR3. V gene TRBV28 combines with J gene TRBJ2-1, with 9 bases aligning to TRBD2. The trim removed 2 bases at V and 6 bases at J, leaving 2 bases unmatched. Germline V gene sequence: CDR1 MDHEN, CDR2 SYDVKM. This CDR3 is 14 amino acids long. CDR3 sequence reads: CASSLAGGPNEQFF. The CDR3 DNA reads as TGTGCCAGCAGTTTAGCGGGAGGGCCCAATGAGCAGTTCTTC.

The chain has TRBV3-1 (or the pseudogene TRBV3-2) and TRBJ2-1, with 7 bases fitting TRBD1. Germline V gives CDR1 LGHDT, CDR2 YNNKEL (reference sequence). V lost 3 bases and J lost 6; bases outside the gene matches: 5. The CDR3 contains 14 residues. The CDR3 nucleotides are TGTGCCAGCAGCCAGGGACAGTTGGGCAATGAGCAGTTCTTC. Residues: CASSQGQLGNEQFF.

This sequence joins TRBV5-1 and TRBJ2-2, with TRBD2 matching 7 bases. Germline CDR1 and CDR2: SGHRS and YFSETQ. V dropped 0 bases and J dropped 1; count of bases not matched to a gene: 6. The CDR3 is 17 residues long. The CDR3 DNA reads TGCGCCAGCAGCTTGGATCCTAGCGGAAGGAACACCGGGGAGCTGTTTTTT. Amino acid sequence: CASSLDPSGRNTGELFF.

This sequence joins TRBV5-5 and TRBJ2-3; 15 nucleotides agree with TRBD2. This CDR3 is 19 amino acids long. In germline, CDR1 is SGHKS, CDR2 YYEKEE (reference sequence). J gave up 0 bases and V 3 bases, and 8 bases lay outside the gene matches. For the CDR3, the DNA is TGTGCCAGCAGCTGGACTAGCGGGAGGGGTACCCCTAGCACAGATACGCAGTATTTT. Amino acids: CASSWTSGRGTPSTDTQYF.

V is TRBV19 and J is TRBJ1-2; D unresolved. CDR3 size: 14 residues. With 5 bases removed from V and 7 bases from J, the gap between germline ends came to 17 bases. Germline V gene sequence: CDR1 LNHDA, CDR2 SQIVND (reference sequence). Written as DNA, the CDR3 is TGTGCCAGTAGTCCCCCATTTCAGTTGTTTGGCTACACCTTC. It specifies CASSPPFQLFGYTF.

In its sample, this clone was seen once. The chain uses TRBV14 and TRBJ2-1, with no clear D. CDR1 and CDR2 (germline): SGHDN, FVKESK. The CDR3 extends over 13 amino acids. Trimming pared 4 bases from V and 9 bases from J, leaving 13 bases between. The CDR3 DNA reads TGTGCCAGCAGCCTGAAGCGTGGTTCTGAGCAGTTCTTC. This sequence encodes CASSLKRGSEQFF.

V and J are TRBV11-2 and TRBJ1-6, with D unclear. The CDR3 has 16 residues. Germline V gene data show CDR1 as SGHAT and CDR2 as FQNNGV. The ends were cut back, 1 base at V and 8 bases at J, with 15 bases in the middle. The CDR3 sequence is CASSLARPSGDSPLHF. The CDR3 nucleotides read TGTGCCAGCAGCTTAGCCCGACCAAGCGGGGATTCACCCCTCCACTTT.

V and J are TRBV9 and TRBJ2-7, with 9 bases that match TRBD2. This CDR3 contains 15 residues. J was trimmed by 0 bases and V by 0 bases; bases with no gene match: 1. CDR1 is SGDLS and CDR2 is YYNGEE in the germline V gene. CDR3 sequence: CASSVGLADSYEQYF. CDR3 DNA: TGTGCCAGCAGCGTAGGACTAGCGGACTCCTACGAGCAGTACTTC.

This clone was recorded only once. The chain recombines TRBV11-1 with TRBJ2-5; D might be TRBD1 (5 bases). The CDR3 extends over 13 amino acids. The germline V gene has CDR1 SGHAT and CDR2 FQDESV (reference sequence). V was pared by 1 base and J by 7 bases, with 10 bases between. CDR3 amino acids: CASSLVDSRTQYF. CDR3 nucleotides: TGTGCCAGCAGCTTAGTCGACAGTCGGACCCAGTACTTC.

In DNA form, the CDR3 reads TGTGCCAGTAGTATGGTGGGGCATCCGGGCAATCAGCCCCAGCATTTT. This sequence encodes CASSMVGHPGNQPQHF. The rearrangement joins TRBV19 to TRBJ1-5, with D possibly matching TRBD1 (5 bases). Deletions cut 3 bases from V and 2 bases from J, with 14 bases between. Germline CDR1 is LNHDA and CDR2 is SQIVND (reference sequence). The CDR3 has 16 residues.

The chain carries TRBV28 and TRBJ2-7, with D unclear. Trimming left V 5 bases short and J 4 bases short, with 15 bases between. CDR3 length equals 14 residues. Germline V gene sequence: CDR1 MDHEN, CDR2 SYDVKM. The CDR3 spells CASSTDNIGYEQYF. The CDR3 nucleotides read TGTGCCAGCAGTACCGACAATATCGGTTACGAGCAGTACTTC.

Only one count was recorded for this clone. The rearrangement uses TRBV4-1 and TRBJ1-2, with 8 bases identical to TRBD1. This CDR3 has 15 residues. Trimming removed 0 bases from V and 5 bases from J; junction bases left unmatched: 5. CDR1 and CDR2 (germline): MGHRA, YSYEKL. This chain's CDR3 is CASSQESNRGYGYTF. CDR3 in DNA: TGCGCCAGCAGCCAAGAAAGCAACAGGGGGTATGGCTACACCTTC.

The V call is TRBV27, the J call TRBJ2-1; 9 nucleotides agree with TRBD2. Looked up from germline, CDR1 is MNHEY and CDR2 is SMNVEV (reference sequence). V lost 3 bases, J lost 0 bases, and 3 bases stayed unmatched. CDR3 length equals 16 residues. The CDR3 region has the DNA TGTGCCAGCAGTTTGCTACTAGCGGGCTCCTACAATGAGCAGTTCTTC. Translation: CASSLLLAGSYNEQFF.

This clone was detected only once. Other DNA sequences within the sample encode an identical CDR3. The rearrangement joins TRBV6-6 to TRBJ2-3, with TRBD1 matching over 9 bases. This CDR3 comprises 13 residues. Germline values: CDR1 MNHNY, CDR2 SVGAGI (reference sequence). The trim removed 6 bases at V and 3 bases at J, leaving 1 base unmatched. The CDR3 here is CASSGQGTDTQYF. The DNA of the CDR3 is TGTGCCAGCAGCGGACAGGGGACAGATACGCAGTATTTT.

V and J are TRBV27 and TRBJ2-7; 9 nucleotides align to TRBD1. There are 15 residues in the CDR3. The V gene's germline CDR1 is MNHEY and CDR2 SMNVEV (reference sequence). V dropped 6 bases and J dropped 5; count of bases not matched to a gene: 11. The CDR3 region has the DNA TGTGCCAGCAGATCAGGTGGACAGGGGTACCACGAGCAGTACTTC. This gives the protein CASRSGGQGYHEQYF.

The chain uses TRBV2 and TRBJ2-3; 9 bases fit TRBD2. CDR1 SNHLY and CDR2 FYNNEI come from the germline V gene. CDR3 length: 13 amino acids. The junction had 8 bases not matched to a gene; V was cut back by 10 bases and J by 6 bases. The CDR3 region has the DNA TGTGCCACCAATAGCGGGAGAATTGATACGCAGTATTTT. It encodes CATNSGRIDTQYF. The variable domain in full, with the rest retrieved from reference TRBV2 and TRBJ2-3, is EPEVTQTPSHQVTQMGQEVILRCVPISNHLYFYWYRQILGQKVEFLVSFYNNEISEKSEIFDDQFSVERPDGSNFTLKIRSTKLEDSAMYFCATNSGRIDTQYFGPGTRLTVL.

The V gene is TRBV9, the J gene TRBJ2-3, with 7 bases lining up with TRBD2. Germline CDR1 SGDLS, CDR2 YYNGEE. This CDR3 has 15 amino acids. J gave up 2 bases and V 3 bases, and 6 bases lay outside the gene matches. The CDR3 here is CASSARAGITDTQYF. In nucleotides, the CDR3 is TGTGCCAGCAGCGCCCGAGCGGGGATCACAGATACGCAGTATTTT.

This sequence joins TRBV7-9 and TRBJ1-2; 12 bases line up with TRBD1. From germline, CDR1 is SEHNR and CDR2 FQNEAQ (reference sequence). The V segment lost 0 bases and the J segment 8 bases; nucleotides outside the gene matches: 4. This CDR3 has 15 amino acids. The CDR3 coding sequence is TGTGCCAGCAGCTTAGCCCGGGACAGGGGGCGCGGCTACACCTTC. Encoded protein: CASSLARDRGRGYTF.

The chain couples TRBV6-5 to TRBJ1-1; tentative D call: TRBD1 (6 bases). Germline assignment: CDR1 MNHEY and CDR2 SVGAGI. V was shortened by 6 bases and J by 5 bases, with 10 bases between the two germline ends. The CDR3 is 12 amino acids. Written as DNA, the CDR3 is TGTGCCAGCAGCCAGAGGGGGACTGAAGCTTTCTTT. Translated, it gives CASSQRGTEAFF.

This clone was counted many times. This chain links TRBV19 with TRBJ2-7; D remains ambiguous. The CDR3 is made up of 14 amino acids. CDR1 and CDR2 from the germline V gene are LNHDA and SQIVND (reference sequence). V lost 3 bases and J lost 0, with 9 bases in between. The CDR3 here is CASSIRASSYEQYF. In DNA form, the CDR3 reads TGTGCCAGTAGTATTCGTGCTAGCTCCTACGAGCAGTACTTC. Full variable domain (rest looked up from reference TRBV19 and TRBJ2-7): DGGITQSPKYLFRKEGQNVTLSCEQNLNHDAMYWYRQDPGQGLRLIYYSQIVNDFQKGDIAEGYSVSREKKESFPLTVTSAQKNPTAFYLCASSIRASSYEQYFGPGTRLTVT.

The count of this clone is one. The chain recombines TRBV24-1 with TRBJ2-1, with a tentative D call TRBD2 (6 bases). The V end lost 0 bases, the J end lost 0 bases, and 17 bases lay between the germline ends. Germline-derived CDR1 and CDR2 are KGHDR and SFDVKD. CDR3 length: 19 amino acids. The CDR3 DNA sequence: TGTGCCACCAGTGATTTGGCCCCGGAGGGGCGCGTCTCCTACAATGAGCAGTTCTTC. It is translated as CATSDLAPEGRVSYNEQFF.

The chain links TRBV6-6 to TRBJ2-7; tentatively, D is TRBD1 (6 bases). This CDR3 region has 15 residues. Looked up from germline, CDR1 is MNHNY and CDR2 is SVGAGI (reference sequence). V shed 7 bases and J shed 2 bases, with 18 bases lying between them. The CDR3, as DNA: TGTGCCAGCACCCACGGGGTCAGGGACACCTACGAGCAGTACTTC. Protein sequence: CASTHGVRDTYEQYF.